The 22 T cell receptor beta chains below were found in one sample sequenced in a study of blood T cell repertoires in COVID-19. Method: immunoSEQ multiplex PCR; TCRdb's copy keeps in-frame clones and lacks some. The repertoire holds around 300,000 clones, with 80% to 90% as singletons. Material for sequencing was PBMCs or T cells enriched from blood (not recorded which). The receptors were sampled from a woman between 18 and 29 years old who had recovered from COVID-19.

The chain employs TRBV29-1 and TRBJ2-2, with D uncertain. The V end was cut by 4 bases, the J end by 0 bases, with 12 bases between. The CDR3 loop spans 15 amino acids. CDR1 and CDR2 from the germline V gene are SQVTM and ANQGSEA. The CDR3 region is CSVAVGVTNTGELFF. In nucleotides, the CDR3 is TGCAGCGTTGCGGTAGGAGTGACGAACACCGGGGAGCTGTTTTTT.

The V gene is TRBV19, the J gene TRBJ1-5, with TRBD1 as a possible D gene (6 bases). This CDR3 comprises 15 residues. Between the trimmed V and J ends, which lost 9 bases and 6 bases, there was a span of 21 bases. Germline values: CDR1 LNHDA, CDR2 SQIVND (reference sequence). The CDR3 bases are TGTGCCAGCGCGAGGTTAGGGGGAGGGGGTCAGCCCCAGCATTTT. It translates to CASARLGGGGQPQHF.

The rearrangement uses TRBV4-1 and TRBJ1-1; D is perhaps TRBD1 (6 bases). The V gene lost 1 base and the J gene lost 0 bases, with 12 bases spanning the gap. This CDR3 region has 16 residues. CDR1 is MGHRA and CDR2 is YSYEKL in the germline V gene. The CDR3 loop reads CASSQGAGQLNTEAFF. The CDR3 DNA sequence: TGCGCCAGCAGCCAAGGGGCAGGACAGCTGAACACTGAAGCTTTCTTT.

The V and J genes are TRBV19 and TRBJ1-2, with TRBD1 matching over 10 bases. V gave up 4 bases and J gave up 1 base; unmatched junction bases: 6. Germline lookup yields CDR1 LNHDA and CDR2 SQIVND (reference sequence). This CDR3 has 16 amino acids. This CDR3 reads CASSTRTGGNNYGYTF. CDR3 nucleotides: TGTGCCAGTAGTACTCGGACAGGGGGGAATAACTATGGCTACACCTTC.

The chain couples TRBV7-2 to TRBJ2-7, with 15 bases fitting TRBD2. This CDR3 region has 19 residues. V trimming: 1 base; J trimming: 0 bases; junction bases outside the gene matches: 7. Germline CDR1 and CDR2: SGHTA and FQGNSA. CDR3 region: CASSLVGTSGGNPSYEQYF. The CDR3 DNA follows: TGTGCCAGCAGCTTAGTCGGGACTAGCGGGGGGAACCCCTCCTACGAGCAGTACTTC.

V and J are TRBV6-6 and TRBJ1-1, with a weak D call TRBD1 (5 bases). V was trimmed by 6 bases and J by 4 bases, leaving 15 bases between them. Germline V gene lookup returns CDR1 MNHNY and CDR2 SVGAGI (reference sequence). CDR3 length: 14 amino acids. CDR3 sequence: CASSLGGGGTEAFF. For the CDR3, the DNA is TGTGCCAGCAGCCTAGGCGGGGGAGGCACTGAAGCTTTCTTT.

The table lists this clone with a count of one. The V call is TRBV9, the J call TRBJ2-1; 8 positions agree with TRBD1. After removal of 3 bases from V and 5 bases from J, the junction contained 1 base not matched to a gene. Germline lookup yields CDR1 SGDLS and CDR2 YYNGEE. The CDR3 covers 13 residues. In DNA, the CDR3 is TGTGCCAGCAGCGGGACAGGGAACAATGAGCAGTTCTTC. This sequence encodes CASSGTGNNEQFF. Variable domain in full (rest from reference TRBV9 and TRBJ2-1): DSGVTQTPKHLITATGQRVTLRCSPRSGDLSVYWYQQSLDQGLQFLIQYYNGEERAKGNILERFSAQQFPDLHSELNLSSLELGDSALYFCASSGTGNNEQFFGPGTRLTVL.

V usage is TRBV6-5 and J usage is TRBJ1-4, with TRBD1 identical over 7 bases. This CDR3 comprises 15 residues. The V segment lost 5 bases and the J segment 0 bases; nucleotides outside the gene matches: 3. The germline V gene has CDR1 MNHEY and CDR2 SVGAGI. The CDR3 DNA reads as TGTGCCAGCAGTCCACAGGGGACAACTAATGAAAAACTGTTTTTT. Its translation is CASSPQGTTNEKLFF.

This clone was picked up one time. Other DNA sequences of this sample code for an identical CDR3. The V call is TRBV27, the J call TRBJ1-6; D is ambiguous. The CDR3 runs to 15 residues. V lost 5 bases and J 0 bases, leaving 8 bases between the germline ends. Per germline, CDR1 MNHEY and CDR2 SMNVEV (reference sequence). The CDR3: CASSLMSSYNSPLHF. The CDR3 DNA is TGTGCCAGCAGTCTTATGAGCTCCTATAATTCACCCCTCCACTTT.

The count of this clone is one. The V and J genes are TRBV21-1 and TRBJ1-2. TRBV21-1 is an annotated pseudogene. CDR3 length: 15 residues. CDR3 in DNA: TGTGCCAGCATCCCCCGTGAGGCCGAGACCCGAGGCTACACCTTC. It specifies CASIPREAETRGYTF.

The chain uses TRBV5-8 and TRBJ1-5, with 9 bases matching TRBD1. V lost 5 bases to trimming and J lost 3 bases; unmatched junction nucleotides: 9. CDR1 and CDR2 (germline): SGHTS, YDEGEE. The CDR3 sequence is 16 residues long. The CDR3 protein is CASSLTGGGDNQPQHF. The CDR3 DNA sequence: TGTGCCAGCAGTTTGACAGGGGGTGGGGACAATCAGCCCCAGCATTTT.

The chain joins TRBV5-1 to TRBJ2-2; 7 nucleotides match TRBD1. Germline CDR1 and CDR2: SGHRS and YFSETQ. CDR3 size: 18 residues. The trim removed 4 bases at V and 1 base at J, leaving 13 bases unmatched. CDR3 loop: CASSAIDRQGLNTGELFF. The DNA for the CDR3 is TGCGCCAGCAGCGCAATAGATAGACAGGGCCTGAACACCGGGGAGCTGTTTTTT.

V and J are TRBV14 and TRBJ1-1, with TRBD1 as a possible D gene (5 bases). Germline assignment: CDR1 SGHDN and CDR2 FVKESK. CDR3 length: 14 amino acids. Trimming took off 4 bases at V and 0 bases at J, with 9 bases between the two ends. The CDR3 DNA sequence: TGTGCCAGCAGCCCCAGGGTAATGAACACTGAAGCTTTCTTT. Translated: CASSPRVMNTEAFF.

The chain combines TRBV5-4 with TRBJ2-2; 7 nucleotides line up with TRBD2. Germline loops: CDR1 SGHNT, CDR2 YYREEE (reference sequence). This CDR3 is built from 15 residues. J was trimmed by 5 bases and V by 1 base; bases with no gene match: 5. The CDR3 protein is CASSLSSGVTGELFF. Written as DNA, the CDR3 is TGTGCCAGCAGCTTGTCCAGCGGGGTAACCGGGGAGCTGTTTTTT. The full variable domain, its missing parts supplied by reference TRBV5-4 and TRBJ2-2, is ETGVTQSPTHLIKTRGQQVTLRCSSQSGHNTVSWYQQALGQGPQFIFQYYREEENGRGNFPPRFSGLQFPNYSSELNVNALELDDSALYLCASSLSSGVTGELFFGEGSRLTVL.

The CDR3 region has the DNA TGTGCCAGCAGCCCCCCAGCCCGGGGGCAGCCCCAGCATTTT. It translates to CASSPPARGQPQHF. This rearrangement joins TRBV28 to TRBJ1-5, with TRBD1 as a possible D gene (5 bases). Germline-derived CDR1 and CDR2 are MDHEN and SYDVKM. The CDR3 has 14 residues. V was pared by 6 bases and J by 7 bases, with 16 bases between.

The genes are TRBV27 and TRBJ2-7, with a possible D match to TRBD1 (6 bases). CDR1 and CDR2 (germline): MNHEY, SMNVEV (reference sequence). V lost 4 bases and J 7 bases, leaving 20 bases between the germline ends. CDR3 size: 15 residues. This CDR3 is CASSSNIQGRREQYF. The CDR3 DNA follows: TGTGCCAGCAGTTCGAATATACAGGGACGTCGGGAGCAGTACTTC.

The chain has TRBV4-1 and TRBJ1-2; tentatively, D is TRBD1 (6 bases). This CDR3 has 13 amino acids. From germline, CDR1 is MGHRA and CDR2 YSYEKL. With 1 base removed from V and 6 bases from J, the gap between germline ends came to 9 bases. CDR3 sequence: CASSQVGADGYTF. DNA of the CDR3: TGCGCCAGCAGCCAAGTGGGGGCAGATGGCTACACCTTC.

V is TRBV7-3 and J is TRBJ1-1; D is undetermined. Germline V CDR1 and CDR2: SGHTA, FQGTGA. The V end was cut by 5 bases, the J end by 4 bases, with 14 bases between. The length of the CDR3 is 14 residues. CDR3: CASSQNPGGTEAFF. The CDR3 nucleotides are TGTGCCAGCAGCCAAAACCCGGGAGGCACTGAAGCTTTCTTT.

V is TRBV5-1 and J is TRBJ2-7; 11 nucleotides line up with TRBD1. Trimming removed 7 bases from V and 1 base from J; junction bases left unmatched: 13. Germline loops: CDR1 SGHRS, CDR2 YFSETQ. This CDR3 is 17 amino acids long. The CDR3 nucleotides read TGCGCCAGCGGACCGGGACAGGGGGGCCTTGGATCCTACGAGCAGTACTTC. This codes for CASGPGQGGLGSYEQYF. Together with reference TRBV5-1 and TRBJ2-7, the CDR3 gives the full variable domain: KAGVTQTPRYLIKTRGQQVTLSCSPISGHRSVSWYQQTPGQGLQFLFEYFSETQRNKGNFPGRFSGRQFSNSRSEMNVSTLELGDSALYLCASGPGQGGLGSYEQYFGPGTRLTVT.

The genes are TRBV12-3 or TRBV12-4 and TRBJ1-1; unclear D gene. The CDR3 sequence is 13 residues long. Trimming took off 7 bases at V and 2 bases at J, with 11 bases between the two ends. CDR3 DNA: TGTGCCAGCATCAGACTAAGAAACACTGAAGCTTTCTTT. It specifies CASIRLRNTEAFF.

J is TRBJ1-2 and V is TRBV28, with 7 positions matching TRBD1. Germline lookup yields CDR1 MDHEN and CDR2 SYDVKM. V shed 5 bases, J shed 7 bases, and the junction held 4 bases outside the gene matches. This CDR3 is 12 amino acids long. DNA for the CDR3: TGTGCCAGCAGTGTCTACAGGGGTGGCTACACCTTC. It encodes CASSVYRGGYTF.

The chain is built from TRBV18 and TRBJ1-5; no definite D call. CDR3 length equals 16 residues. Germline CDR1 reads KGHSH; CDR2 reads LQKENI. Deletions cut 3 bases from V and 1 base from J, with 13 bases between. The CDR3 is CASSPGGLGSNQPQHF. The DNA of the CDR3 is TGTGCCAGCTCACCGGGAGGGCTTGGGAGCAATCAGCCCCAGCATTTT.